Listed here is a single TCR beta chain. Method: immunoSEQ multiplex PCR; TCRdb's copy keeps in-frame clones and lacks some. The sample has more than 65,000 clones; around 89% are singletons. The sample originates from a study of OX40 agonist ivuxolimab in advanced cancers. Germline CDR1 KGHSH, CDR2 LQKENI. The CDR3 sequence is 14 residues long. The V gene lost 3 bases and the J gene lost 4 bases, with 7 bases spanning the gap. This clonotype was obtained from an adult with an advanced solid tumor such as melanoma, head and neck, liver or kidney cancer. The rearrangement uses TRBV18 and TRBJ1-6, with D hard to call. The specimen comprised CD4+ or CD8+ T cells sorted from blood, sampled in a trial of the OX40 agonist ivuxolimab. CDR3 sequence (DNA): TGTGCCAGCTCACCGTCAGGATATAATTCACCCCTCCACTTT. Its protein product is CASSPSGYNSPLHF.